This record looks at one T cell receptor (beta chain) sequence and its context. Its antigen is currently unknown. The V gene's germline CDR1 is SGHVS and CDR2 FQNEAQ. The CDR3 extends over 16 amino acids. V was clipped by 5 bases and J by 4 bases; unmatched bases: 13. The data derive from a study of cytomegalovirus exposure and HLA in healthy donors. Whole-study context: It was reported in a later analysis that the approximately 110 validation repertoires used the same platform as the approximately 690 first-cohort repertoires. Notes on the study in general: Through in vitro validation, a few CMV-associated chains were shown to be specific for CMV antigens. Most sequenced TCRs were rare (though some public TCRs occurred in many donors).

The donors formed part of the approximately 120-subject validation cohort, distinct from the roughly 630-subject first cohort. The repertoire was sequenced with immunoSEQ multiplex PCR; TCRdb's copy has only in-frame clones and lacks some. The sample holds 130,000 or so clones, more than 80% seen once. The sequenced sample was PBMCs. This TCR was sampled from a woman in her 30s in good health and CMV-seropositive. This chain connects TRBV7-8 to TRBJ2-5; 7 positions agree with TRBD2. The CDR3 sequence is CASSLIGGEGRETQYF. CDR3 coding DNA: TGTGCCAGCAGCCTCATTGGGGGGGAGGGCCGAGAGACCCAGTACTTC.